This T cell receptor beta chain was captured by sequencing in a study of blood T cells in healthy people across ages. At the level of the study: Template switching captured about one barcoded beta molecule per two T cells.

There were at least 5.5 micrograms of total RNA extracted from every sample. Findings and limits, study-wide: Naive T cell percentage by flow cytometry tracked strongly with beta diversity. Both higher diversity and more naive CD4+ cells marked long-lived donors when set against aged donors.

V gave up 7 bases and J gave up 0 bases; unmatched junction bases: 5. CDR3 length: 14 residues. Germline V gene lookup returns CDR1 MDHEN and CDR2 SYDVKM. For the second PCR, which ran for about 7 to 12 cycles, a sample-barcoded 5' primer and a J-beta primer mix were used. MiXCR, run by TCRdb on the 5' RACE reads, gives a single entry per CDR3 protein. The sample includes around 1,600,000 distinct CDR3 sequences, roughly 43% of them seen just once. Turning to this clonotype: Its antigen is undetermined.

The sequenced sample consisted of blood. The source is a woman aged 18-30 years in good health. The chain combines TRBV28 with TRBJ1-1; 7 bases map to TRBD1. DNA of the CDR3: TGTGCCAGCACCCAGGACAGGTTGAACACTGAAGCTTTCTTT. It encodes CASTQDRLNTEAFF.